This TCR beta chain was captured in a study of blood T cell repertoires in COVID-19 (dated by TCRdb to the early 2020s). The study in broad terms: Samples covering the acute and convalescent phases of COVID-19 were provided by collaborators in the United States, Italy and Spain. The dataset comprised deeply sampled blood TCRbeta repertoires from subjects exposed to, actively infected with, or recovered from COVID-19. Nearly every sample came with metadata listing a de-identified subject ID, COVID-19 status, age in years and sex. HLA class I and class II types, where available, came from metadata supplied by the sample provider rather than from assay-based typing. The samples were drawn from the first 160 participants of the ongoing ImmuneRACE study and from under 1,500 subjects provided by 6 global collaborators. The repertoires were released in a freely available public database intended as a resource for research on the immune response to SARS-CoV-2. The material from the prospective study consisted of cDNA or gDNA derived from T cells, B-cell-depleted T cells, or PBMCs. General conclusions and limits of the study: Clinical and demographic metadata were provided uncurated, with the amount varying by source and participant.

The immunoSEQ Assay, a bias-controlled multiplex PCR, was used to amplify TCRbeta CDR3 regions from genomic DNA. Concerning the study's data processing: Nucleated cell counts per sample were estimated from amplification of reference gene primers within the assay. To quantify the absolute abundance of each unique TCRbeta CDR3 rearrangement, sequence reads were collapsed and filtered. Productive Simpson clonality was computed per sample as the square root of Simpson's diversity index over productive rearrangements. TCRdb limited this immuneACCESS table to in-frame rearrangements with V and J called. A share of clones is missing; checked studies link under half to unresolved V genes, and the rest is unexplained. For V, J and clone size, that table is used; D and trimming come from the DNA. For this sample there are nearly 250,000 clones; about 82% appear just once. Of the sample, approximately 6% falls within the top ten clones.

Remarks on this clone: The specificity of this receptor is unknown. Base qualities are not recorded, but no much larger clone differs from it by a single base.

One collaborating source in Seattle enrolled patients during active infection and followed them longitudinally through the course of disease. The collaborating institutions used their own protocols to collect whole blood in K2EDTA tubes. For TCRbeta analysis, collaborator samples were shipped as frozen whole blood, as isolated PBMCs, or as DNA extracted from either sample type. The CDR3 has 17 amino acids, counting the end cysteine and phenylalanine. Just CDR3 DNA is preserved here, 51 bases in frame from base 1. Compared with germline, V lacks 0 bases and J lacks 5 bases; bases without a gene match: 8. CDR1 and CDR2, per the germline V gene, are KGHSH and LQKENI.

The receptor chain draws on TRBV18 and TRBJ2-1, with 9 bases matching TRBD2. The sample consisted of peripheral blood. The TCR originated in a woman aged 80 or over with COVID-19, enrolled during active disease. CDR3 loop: CASSPPMAGGRNNEQFF. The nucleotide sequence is TGTGCCAGCTCACCACCGATGGCGGGGGGGCGGAACAATGAGCAGTTCTTC.